This T cell receptor (beta chain) came from a study of early T cells in non-severe SARS-CoV-2 infection. Separate cDNA molecules each had unique molecular identifiers attached to them. MiXCR, run by TCRdb on the 5' RACE reads, gives a single entry per CDR3 protein. The data contain nearly 50,000 distinct CDR3 sequences, roughly 6.2% of them singletons. The J segment lost 1 base and the V segment lost 3 bases, leaving 5 bases of the junction unmatched. This CDR3 has 15 amino acids. The source is an adult who was a healthcare worker with PCR-confirmed SARS-CoV-2 infection or an uninfected control (not recorded which). V is TRBV12-3 or TRBV12-4 and J is TRBJ2-7; 8 nucleotides agree with TRBD2. The sample in question was whole blood, obtained at baseline. The CDR3: CASSLFSGSSYEQYF. CDR3 DNA sequence: TGTGCCAGCAGTTTGTTCAGCGGGAGTTCCTACGAGCAGTACTTC.